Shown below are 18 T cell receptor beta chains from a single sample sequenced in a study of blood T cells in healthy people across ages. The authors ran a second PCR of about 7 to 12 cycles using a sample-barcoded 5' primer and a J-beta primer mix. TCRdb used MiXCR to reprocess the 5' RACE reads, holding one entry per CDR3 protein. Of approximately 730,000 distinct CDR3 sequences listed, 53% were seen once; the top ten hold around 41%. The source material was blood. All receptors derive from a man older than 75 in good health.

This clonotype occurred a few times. CDR3: CASSLIGTRVETQYF. CDR3 sequence (DNA): TGCGCCAGCAGTCTGATCGGGACTAGAGTAGAGACCCAGTACTTC. V and J are TRBV5-1 and TRBJ2-5; TRBD2 matches 8 bases. Germline-derived CDR1 and CDR2 are SGHRS and YFSETQ. V was clipped by 5 bases and J by 4 bases; unmatched bases: 10. This CDR3 contains 15 residues.

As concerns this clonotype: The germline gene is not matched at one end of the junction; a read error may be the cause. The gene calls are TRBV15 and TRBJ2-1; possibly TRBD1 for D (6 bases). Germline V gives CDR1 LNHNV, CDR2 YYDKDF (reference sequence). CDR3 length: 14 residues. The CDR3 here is CAASRTDGYNEQFF. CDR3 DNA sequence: TGTGCCGCCAGCCGGACAGACGGGTACAATGAGCAGTTCTTC.

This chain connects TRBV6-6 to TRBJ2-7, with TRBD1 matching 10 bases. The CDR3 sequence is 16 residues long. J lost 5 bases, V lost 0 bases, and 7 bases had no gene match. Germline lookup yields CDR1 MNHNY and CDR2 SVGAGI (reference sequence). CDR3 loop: CASSYSGRQGAHEQYF. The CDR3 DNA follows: TGTGCCAGCAGTTACTCGGGGAGACAGGGGGCCCACGAGCAGTACTTC.

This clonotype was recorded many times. The CDR3, as DNA: TGCAGCTTGGACAGGGGGGGAGAGACCCAGTACTTC. It encodes CSLDRGGETQYF. The V gene is TRBV29-1, the J gene TRBJ2-5; 10 bases map to TRBD1. The CDR3 is made up of 12 amino acids. CDR1 SQVTM and CDR2 ANQGSEA come from the germline V gene. Unmatched junction bases numbered 4, after V lost 8 bases and J lost 4 bases.

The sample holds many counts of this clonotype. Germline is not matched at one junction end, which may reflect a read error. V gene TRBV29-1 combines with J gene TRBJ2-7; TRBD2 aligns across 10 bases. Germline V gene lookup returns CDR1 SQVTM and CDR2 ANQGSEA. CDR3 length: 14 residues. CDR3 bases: TGCAGCGTGGAAGCGGGAGGGCCTCCCTACGAGCAGTACTTC. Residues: CSVEAGGPPYEQYF.

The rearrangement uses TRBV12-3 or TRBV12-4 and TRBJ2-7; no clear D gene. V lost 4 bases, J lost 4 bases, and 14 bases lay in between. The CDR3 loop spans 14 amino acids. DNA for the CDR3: TGTGCCAGCAGTTCCACTGTAGGCGGTTACGAGCAGTACTTC. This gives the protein CASSSTVGGYEQYF.

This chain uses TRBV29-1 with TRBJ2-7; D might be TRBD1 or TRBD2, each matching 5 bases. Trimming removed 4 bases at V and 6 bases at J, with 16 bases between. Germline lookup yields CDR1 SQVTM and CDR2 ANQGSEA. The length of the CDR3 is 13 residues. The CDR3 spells CSVARDPQGEQYF. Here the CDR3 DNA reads TGCAGCGTTGCGAGGGACCCCCAGGGCGAGCAGTACTTC.

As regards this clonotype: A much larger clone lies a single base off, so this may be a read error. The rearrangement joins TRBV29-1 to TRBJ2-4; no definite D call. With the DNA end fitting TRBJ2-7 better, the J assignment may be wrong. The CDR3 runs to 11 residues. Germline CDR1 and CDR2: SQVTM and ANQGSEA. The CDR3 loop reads CSVRDDCEQYF. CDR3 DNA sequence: TGCAGCGTTCGTGACGACTGCGAGCAGTACTTC.

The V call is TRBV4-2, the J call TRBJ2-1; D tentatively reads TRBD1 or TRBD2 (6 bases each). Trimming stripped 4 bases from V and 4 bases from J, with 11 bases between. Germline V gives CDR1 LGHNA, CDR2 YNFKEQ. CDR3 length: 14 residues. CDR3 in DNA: TGTGCCAGCAGCCTTAGGGGGGAGTACAATGAGCAGTTCTTC. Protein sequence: CASSLRGEYNEQFF.

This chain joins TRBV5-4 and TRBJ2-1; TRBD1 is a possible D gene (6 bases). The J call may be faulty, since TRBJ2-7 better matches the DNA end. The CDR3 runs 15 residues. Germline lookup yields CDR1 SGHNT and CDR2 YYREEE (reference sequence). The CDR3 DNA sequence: TGTGCCAGCAGCTTGGAACTAGGTGGGGACAATGAGCAGTACTTC. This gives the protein CASSLELGGDNEQYF.

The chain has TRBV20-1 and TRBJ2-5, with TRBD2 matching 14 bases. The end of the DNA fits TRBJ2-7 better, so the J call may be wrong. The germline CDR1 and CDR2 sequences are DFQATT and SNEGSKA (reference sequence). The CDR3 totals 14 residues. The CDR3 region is CSAGTSGRQYEQYF. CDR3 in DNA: TGCAGTGCTGGGACTAGCGGGAGACAGTACGAGCAGTACTTC.

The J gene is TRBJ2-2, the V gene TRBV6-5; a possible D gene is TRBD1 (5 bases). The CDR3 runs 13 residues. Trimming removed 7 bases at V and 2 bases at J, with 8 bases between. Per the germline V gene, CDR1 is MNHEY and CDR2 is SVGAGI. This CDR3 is CASTRVNTGELFF. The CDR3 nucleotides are TGTGCCAGCACCAGGGTAAACACCGGGGAGCTGTTTTTT.

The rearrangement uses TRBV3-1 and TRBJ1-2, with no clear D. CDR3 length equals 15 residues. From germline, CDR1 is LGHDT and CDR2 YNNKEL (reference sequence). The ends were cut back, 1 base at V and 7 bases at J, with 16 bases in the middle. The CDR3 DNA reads TGTGCCAGCAGCCAAGTGGCTGGACCTTCGGGTGGCTACACCTTC. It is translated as CASSQVAGPSGGYTF.

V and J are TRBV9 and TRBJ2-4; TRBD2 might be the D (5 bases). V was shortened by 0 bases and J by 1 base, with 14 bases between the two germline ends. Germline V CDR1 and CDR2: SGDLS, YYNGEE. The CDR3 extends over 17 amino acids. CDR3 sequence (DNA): TGTGCCAGCAGCGTAGGGGGATGGTGGGAGGCCAAAAACATTCAGTACTTC. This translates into CASSVGGWWEAKNIQYF.

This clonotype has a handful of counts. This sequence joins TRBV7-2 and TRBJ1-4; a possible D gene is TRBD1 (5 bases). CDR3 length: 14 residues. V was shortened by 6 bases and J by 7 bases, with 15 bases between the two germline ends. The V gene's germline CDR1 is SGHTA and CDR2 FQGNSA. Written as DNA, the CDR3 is TGTGCCAGCAGGATCCAAGGGGCTAGTGAAAAACTGTTTTTT. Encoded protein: CASRIQGASEKLFF.

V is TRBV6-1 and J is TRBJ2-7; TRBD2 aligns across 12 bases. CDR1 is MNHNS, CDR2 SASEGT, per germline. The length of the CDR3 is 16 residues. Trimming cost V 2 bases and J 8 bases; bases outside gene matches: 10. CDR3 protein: CASSEHPLAGGDKQYF. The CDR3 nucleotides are TGTGCCAGCAGTGAACACCCTCTAGCGGGAGGGGACAAGCAGTACTTC.

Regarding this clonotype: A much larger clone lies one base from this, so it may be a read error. This CDR3 is CASSQARVNGEQYF. As DNA, the CDR3 is TGCGCCAGCAGCCAAGCAAGGGTCAACGGGGAGCAGTACTTC. This sequence joins TRBV4-1 and TRBJ2-5; D perhaps matches TRBD2 (5 bases). Trimming took off 1 base at V and 11 bases at J, with 17 bases between the two ends. CDR3 length: 14 amino acids. From germline, CDR1 is MGHRA and CDR2 YSYEKL.

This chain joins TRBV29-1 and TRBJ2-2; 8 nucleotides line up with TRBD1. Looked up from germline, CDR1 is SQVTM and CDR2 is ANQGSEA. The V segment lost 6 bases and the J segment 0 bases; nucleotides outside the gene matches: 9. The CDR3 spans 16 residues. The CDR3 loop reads CSVTPRDRTNTGELFF. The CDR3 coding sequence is TGCAGCGTGACCCCCCGGGACAGGACGAACACCGGGGAGCTGTTTTTT.